Below, 9 T cell receptor beta chains from the same sample are listed, as sequenced in a study of shared clonotypes between healthy human individuals. The method was immunoSEQ multiplex PCR; TCRdb's version includes in-frame clones alone and lacks a portion of them. Here the sample spans some 740,000 clones, 80% to 95% being singletons. Positive CCR7 selection of CD45RO-negative cells yielded the naive CD8 cells, and terminally differentiated effector memory CD45RA+ cells were excluded. Input material: naive CD8+ T cells sorted from blood. These receptors originate from a man younger than 40 in good health.

This rearrangement joins TRBV7-9 to TRBJ2-1; D possibly uses TRBD1 or TRBD2 (5 bases each). Germline V gene lookup returns CDR1 SEHNR and CDR2 FQNEAQ (reference sequence). This CDR3 has 18 amino acids. V was cut by 5 bases and J by 4 bases, with 24 bases left in between. The CDR3 nucleotides are TGTGCCAGCAGCCACGCTAACGGGACGGCTCCTTATTACAATGAGCAGTTCTTC. The encoded protein is CASSHANGTAPYYNEQFF.

The gene calls are TRBV9 and TRBJ2-3; 10 nucleotides align to TRBD2. J was trimmed by 7 bases and V by 4 bases; bases with no gene match: 12. From germline, CDR1 is SGDLS and CDR2 YYNGEE. This CDR3 spans 16 amino acids. The CDR3 nucleotides are TGTGCCAGCAGCTCCCAGCTAGCGGGAGATGAGCATACGCAGTATTTT. Protein product: CASSSQLAGDEHTQYF.

The J gene is TRBJ2-7, the V gene TRBV27, with TRBD2 matching 12 bases. In germline, CDR1 is MNHEY, CDR2 SMNVEV (reference sequence). The CDR3 length is 16 residues. Trimming cost V 3 bases and J 3 bases; bases outside gene matches: 6. The CDR3 sequence is CASSFASGRAGYEQYF. In DNA form, the CDR3 reads TGTGCCAGCAGTTTCGCTAGCGGGAGGGCCGGCTACGAGCAGTACTTC.

The rearrangement joins TRBV28 to TRBJ1-3; D is uncertain. Germline V CDR1 and CDR2: MDHEN, SYDVKM. With 6 bases removed from V and 0 bases from J, the gap between germline ends came to 6 bases. This CDR3 has 13 amino acids. CDR3: CASSKISGNTIYF. CDR3 DNA: TGTGCCAGCAGCAAGATCTCTGGAAACACCATATATTTT.

The chain recombines TRBV27 with TRBJ2-4; TRBD2 matches at 10 bases. This CDR3 has 14 residues. V was pared by 5 bases and J by 7 bases, with 5 bases of the junction left unmatched. CDR1 MNHEY and CDR2 SMNVEV come from the germline V gene (reference sequence). The CDR3 DNA follows: TGTGCCAGCAGTCCGTGGACTAGCGGTAACATTCAGTACTTC. Its translation is CASSPWTSGNIQYF.

The J gene is TRBJ2-2, the V gene TRBV11-2; no firm D call. CDR1 is SGHAT, CDR2 FQNNGV, per germline. V shed 5 bases and J shed 1 base, with 8 bases lying between them. The CDR3 is 14 residues long. This CDR3 is CASSELGNTGELFF. The CDR3 DNA sequence: TGTGCCAGCAGCGAACTCGGGAACACCGGGGAGCTGTTTTTT. Drawing the rest from reference TRBV11-2 and TRBJ2-2, the complete variable domain is EAGVAQSPRYKIIEKRQSVAFWCNPISGHATLYWYQQILGQGPKLLIQFQNNGVVDDSQLPKDRFSAERLKGVDSTLKIQPAKLEDSAVYLCASSELGNTGELFFGEGSRLTVL.

V usage is TRBV6-6 and J usage is TRBJ2-5; 8 bases agree with TRBD1. The CDR3 runs 15 residues. Germline V lookup: CDR1 MNHNY, CDR2 SVGAGI (reference sequence). Trimming removed 6 bases from V and 4 bases from J; junction bases left unmatched: 10. In nucleotides, the CDR3 is TGTGCCAGCAGCCCGGGACAGGCATGGGGAGAGACCCAGTACTTC. Protein: CASSPGQAWGETQYF.

This sequence joins TRBV29-1 and TRBJ2-1; D is undetermined. The germline gives CDR1 SQVTM, CDR2 ANQGSEA. V gave up 8 bases and J gave up 8 bases, with 13 bases separating them. CDR3 length: 11 amino acids. The CDR3 spells CSLNRYDEQFF. Written as DNA, the CDR3 is TGCAGCCTAAATAGGTACGATGAGCAGTTCTTC.

The chain recombines TRBV4-1 with TRBJ1-5; a possible D gene is TRBD1 (6 bases). Germline V gives CDR1 MGHRA, CDR2 YSYEKL. The CDR3 spans 16 residues. V was trimmed by 1 base and J by 3 bases, leaving 13 bases between them. CDR3 DNA: TGCGCCAGCAGCCAAGTCGGCGGGACACTCAATCAGCCCCAGCATTTT. Amino acid sequence: CASSQVGGTLNQPQHF.